This TCR beta chain was found in a study of beta chain features in type 1 diabetes. Expressed TCRB transcripts were sequenced, since all the RNA that had been isolated was reverse transcribed. The assay was immunoSEQ multiplex PCR, and TCRdb's table has in-frame clones only and misses some. The repertoire has 330,000 or so clones, 14% of them found once; the top ten carry about 6.7%. CDR1 SSHAT and CDR2 FNYEAQ come from the germline V gene (reference sequence). The CDR3 is 13 amino acids. Remarks on this clone: Compared with germline, one end of the junction differs, possibly owing to a read error.

The origin of this receptor is a man aged 25-45 years in good health. Specimen: central memory CD4+ T cells from blood. V and J are TRBV7-7 and TRBJ2-1, with 14 nucleotides matching TRBD2. As DNA, the CDR3 is TGTGCTAGCAGCCAGACTAGCGGGAGGGGTCTTCTCTTC. The encoded protein is CASSQTSGRGLLF.